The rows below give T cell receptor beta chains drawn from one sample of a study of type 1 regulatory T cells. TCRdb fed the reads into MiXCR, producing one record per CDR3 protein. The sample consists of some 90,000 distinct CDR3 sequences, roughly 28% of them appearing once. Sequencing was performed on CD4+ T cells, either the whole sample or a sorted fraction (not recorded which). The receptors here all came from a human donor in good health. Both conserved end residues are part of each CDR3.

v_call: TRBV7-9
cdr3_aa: CASSGRDRATYEQYF

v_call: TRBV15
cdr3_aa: CATSKEPRSYEQYF

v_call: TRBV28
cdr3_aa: CASQTGTEAFF

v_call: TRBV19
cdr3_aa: CASSITRSVGQPQHF

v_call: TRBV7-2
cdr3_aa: CASSPGLAGSSQSSYEQYF

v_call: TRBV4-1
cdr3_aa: CASSPVDQGSAFF

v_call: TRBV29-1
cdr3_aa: CSALTDRGRIYEQYF

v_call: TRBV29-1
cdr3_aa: CSVEGAPQETQYF

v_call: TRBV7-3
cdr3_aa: CASSSGLAGWSSVNEQFF

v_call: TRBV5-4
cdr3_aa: CASSRGTSGSAGELFF

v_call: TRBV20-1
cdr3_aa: CSATTGTRFTYEQYF

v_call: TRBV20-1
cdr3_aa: CSADRETGNTEAFF

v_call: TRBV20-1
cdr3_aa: CSASGTASRYSNQPQHF

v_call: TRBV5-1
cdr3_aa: CASSRGQRSSYEQYF

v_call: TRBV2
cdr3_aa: CASRPLGGDTQCF

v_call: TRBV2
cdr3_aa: CATVTDRGRNRYNYEQYF

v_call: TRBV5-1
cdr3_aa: CASSLGRLQETQYF

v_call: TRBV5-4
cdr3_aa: CASSPKRDRYNSPLHF

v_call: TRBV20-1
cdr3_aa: CSAGIPGLSHNYEQYF

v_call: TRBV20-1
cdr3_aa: CSAPSSGSSLPRNTGELFF

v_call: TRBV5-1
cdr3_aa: CASSPSGGQETQYF

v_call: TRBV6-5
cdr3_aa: CASSLTFGANVLTF

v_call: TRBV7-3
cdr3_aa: CASSIETSGSSYNEQFF

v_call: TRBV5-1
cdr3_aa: CASSLGQGAYNEQFF

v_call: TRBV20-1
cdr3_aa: CSATRTSGRAETKYF

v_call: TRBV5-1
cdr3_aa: CASSLSGGSGELFF

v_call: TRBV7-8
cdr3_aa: CASSFRISTSGTYEQYF

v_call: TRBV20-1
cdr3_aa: CSSADSGTQYF

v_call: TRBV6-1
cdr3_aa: CASSEGDRVQPQHF

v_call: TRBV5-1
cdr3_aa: CASSLERVEQYF

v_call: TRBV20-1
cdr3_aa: CSAQVHQETQYF

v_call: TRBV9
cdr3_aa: CASKKTSGGSDTQYF

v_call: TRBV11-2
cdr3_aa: CASSLDRRGGRAYEQYF

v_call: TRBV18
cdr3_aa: CASSPVALTAGQPQHF

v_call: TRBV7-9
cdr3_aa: CASSSEFGTVLVVGEQYF

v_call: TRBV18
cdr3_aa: CASSPQTSLNEQFF

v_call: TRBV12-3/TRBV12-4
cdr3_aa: CASSSGPIPSSYEQYF

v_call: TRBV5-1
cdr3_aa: CASSTKEVDSQETQYF

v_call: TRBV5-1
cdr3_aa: CASSQDGQGYEQYF

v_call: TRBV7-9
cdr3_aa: CASSLLGQGGDYGYTF

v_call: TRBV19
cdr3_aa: CASSGAPNTGELFF

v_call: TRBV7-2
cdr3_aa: CASSLAGSASTGELFF

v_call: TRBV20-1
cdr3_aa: CSARDFISASSGKETQYF